This T cell receptor beta chain derives from a study of blood T cell repertoires in COVID-19. Here immunoSEQ multiplex PCR was the method, and the copy in TCRdb shows in-frame clones only, minus some. This sample carries 200,000 to 250,000 clones, roughly 82% of them seen once, and the ten largest clones take roughly 1.9%. Losses at the gene ends were 4 bases for V and 8 bases for J; bases not matched to a gene: 11. CDR3 length: 14 residues. CDR1 and CDR2 (germline): SGHDT, YYEEEE. The count of this clone is one. Material: PBMCs or T cells enriched from blood (not recorded which). The receptor's source is a woman between 50 and 59 years old who had recovered from COVID-19. The chain links TRBV5-6 to TRBJ1-2, with 7 bases matching TRBD1. CDR3 nucleotide sequence: TGTGCCAGCAGCGTCCTGGGGACAGTCAGCGGCTACACCTTC. Translating it yields CASSVLGTVSGYTF.